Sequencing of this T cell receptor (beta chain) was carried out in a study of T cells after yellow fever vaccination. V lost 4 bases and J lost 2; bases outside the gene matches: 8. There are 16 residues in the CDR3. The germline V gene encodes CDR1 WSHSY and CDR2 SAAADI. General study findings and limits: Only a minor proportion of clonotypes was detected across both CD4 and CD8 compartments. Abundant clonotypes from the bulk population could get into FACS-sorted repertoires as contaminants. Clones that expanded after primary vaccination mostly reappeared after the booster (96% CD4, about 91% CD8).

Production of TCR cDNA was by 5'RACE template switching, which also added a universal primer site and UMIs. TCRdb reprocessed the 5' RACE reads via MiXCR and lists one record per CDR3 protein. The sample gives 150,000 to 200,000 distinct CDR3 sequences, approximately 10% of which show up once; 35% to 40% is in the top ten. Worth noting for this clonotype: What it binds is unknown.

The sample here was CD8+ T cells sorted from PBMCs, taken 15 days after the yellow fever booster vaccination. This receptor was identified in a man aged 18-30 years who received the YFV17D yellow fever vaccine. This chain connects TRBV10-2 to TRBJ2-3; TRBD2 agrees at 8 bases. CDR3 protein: CASSAPGGGVTDTQYF. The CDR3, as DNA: TGCGCCAGCAGTGCCCCCGGGGGGGGGGTCACAGATACGCAGTATTTT.